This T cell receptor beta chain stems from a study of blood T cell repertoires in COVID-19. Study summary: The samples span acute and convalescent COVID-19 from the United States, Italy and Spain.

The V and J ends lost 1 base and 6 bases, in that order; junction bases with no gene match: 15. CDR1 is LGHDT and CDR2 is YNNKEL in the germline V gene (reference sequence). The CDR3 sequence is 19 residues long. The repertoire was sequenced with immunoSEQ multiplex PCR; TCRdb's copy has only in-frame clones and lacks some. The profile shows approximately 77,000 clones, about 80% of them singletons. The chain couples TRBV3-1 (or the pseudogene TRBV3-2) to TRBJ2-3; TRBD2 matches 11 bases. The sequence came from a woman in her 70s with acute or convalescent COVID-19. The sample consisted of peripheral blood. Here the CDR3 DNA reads TGTGCCAGCAGCCAAGCTTTTGACCCCCTAGCGGGGGGCCGGGATACGCAGTATTTT. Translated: CASSQAFDPLAGGRDTQYF.